These T cell receptor beta chains were read from a single sample in a study of blood T cell repertoires in COVID-19. Generated by immunoSEQ multiplex PCR, the TCRdb table keeps only in-frame clones and is missing some. The sample shows approximately 210,000 clones, more than 70% of them seen only once. Sequencing used peripheral blood. These receptors all come from a man aged 45-65 years with active or convalescent COVID-19. Each CDR3 is given with its conserved first and last residue. The D gene is left open where the match is weak. The size of a clone is reported for some rows only, either as once, few or many, or as a class for expanded clones.

D gene,clone size,J gene,V gene,CDR3 protein,CDR3 DNA
NA,NA,TRBJ1-2,TRBV15,CATSRVEGNYGYTF,TGTGCCACCAGCAGAGTAGAGGGAAACTATGGCTACACCTTC
TRBD1,NA,TRBJ1-5,TRBV19,CASNTNWGQGIGNQPQHF,TGTGCCAGTAACACGAATTGGGGACAGGGGATCGGCAATCAGCCCCAGCATTTT
NA,NA,TRBJ2-5,TRBV5-1,CASSWGTTFIQETQYF,TGCGCCAGCAGCTGGGGGACAACCTTTATCCAAGAGACCCAGTACTTC
TRBD1,NA,TRBJ2-2,TRBV24-1,CATSDTGTANTGELFF,TGTGCCACCAGTGATACCGGGACAGCGAACACCGGGGAGCTGTTTTTT
TRBD1,NA,TRBJ2-5,TRBV4-1,CASSQGDRDQETQYF,TGCGCCAGCAGCCAAGGGGACAGGGACCAAGAGACCCAGTACTTC
TRBD1,NA,TRBJ1-4,TRBV7-9,CAIDRGDEKLFF,TGTGCCATAGACAGGGGCGACGAAAAACTGTTTTTT
NA,NA,TRBJ1-1,TRBV27,CASSLKGGNTEAFF,TGTGCCAGCAGTTTAAAGGGAGGGAACACTGAAGCTTTCTTT
NA,NA,TRBJ1-2,TRBV12-3/TRBV12-4,CASTPQNDYGYTF,TGTGCCAGCACCCCCCAGAACGACTATGGCTACACCTTC
NA,once,TRBJ2-2,TRBV10-1,CASRSGGYAGELFF,TGCGCCAGCAGATCCGGAGGGTACGCCGGGGAGCTGTTTTTT
TRBD2,NA,TRBJ2-1,TRBV5-4,CASSLGLADEQFF,TGTGCCAGCAGCTTGGGACTAGCCGATGAGCAGTTCTTC
NA,NA,TRBJ2-3,TRBV19,CASSVGLADTQYF,TGTGCCAGTAGTGTAGGACTGGCAGATACGCAGTATTTT
NA,NA,TRBJ2-7,TRBV12-3/TRBV12-4,CASSFGGGDEQYF,TGTGCCAGCAGTTTTGGAGGGGGGGACGAGCAGTACTTC
TRBD2,NA,TRBJ2-7,TRBV6-2/TRBV6-3,CASSYSASGGYEQYF,TGTGCCAGCAGTTACTCGGCTAGCGGGGGCTACGAGCAGTACTTC
NA,NA,TRBJ1-2,TRBV18,CASSLDSNYGYTF,TGTGCCAGCTCCCTGGACAGTAACTATGGCTACACCTTC
NA,NA,TRBJ1-1,TRBV6-6,CASSLEGGNTEAFF,TGTGCCAGCAGCCTAGAGGGTGGGAACACTGAAGCTTTCTTT
TRBD1,NA,TRBJ1-1,TRBV5-4,CASSFSGDSDAEAFF,TGTGCCAGCAGCTTTTCGGGGGACAGCGACGCTGAAGCTTTCTTT
TRBD1,NA,TRBJ2-5,TRBV28,CASRDRGILETQYF,TGTGCCAGCAGGGACAGGGGAATATTAGAGACCCAGTACTTC
NA,NA,TRBJ2-7,TRBV7-9,CASSLDQAYEQYF,TGTGCCAGCAGCTTAGACCAGGCGTACGAGCAGTACTTC
NA,NA,TRBJ1-2,TRBV28,CASSFQQGFYGYTF,TGTGCCAGCAGTTTTCAACAGGGCTTCTATGGCTACACCTTC
TRBD1,NA,TRBJ2-2,TRBV5-1,CAGPKQGSNTGELFF,TGCGCCGGACCTAAACAGGGGTCGAACACCGGGGAGCTGTTTTTT
NA,NA,TRBJ1-1,TRBV28,CASSLNEVAFF,TGTGCCAGCAGTCTTAATGAGGTAGCTTTCTTT
NA,NA,TRBJ1-3,TRBV5-1,CASSSGVSSGNTIYF,TGCGCCAGCAGTTCCGGGGTTAGTTCTGGAAACACCATATATTTT
NA,NA,TRBJ2-3,TRBV3-1/TRBV3-2,CASSPPGADTQYF,TGTGCCAGCAGCCCCCCAGGGGCAGATACGCAGTATTTT
TRBD1,NA,TRBJ2-1,TRBV7-3,CASSKTGIHEQFF,TGTGCCAGCAGCAAGACAGGGATCCATGAGCAGTTCTTC
TRBD1,NA,TRBJ1-2,TRBV6-4,CASSELGTGVGYTF,TGTGCCAGCAGTGAGCTCGGCACAGGGGTGGGCTACACCTTC
NA,NA,TRBJ1-3,TRBV7-9,CASSLVMGPWNTIYF,TGTGCCAGCAGCTTAGTAATGGGGCCGTGGAACACCATATATTTT
NA,NA,TRBJ2-1,TRBV9,CASSVEWGPQFF,TGTGCCAGCAGCGTAGAGTGGGGCCCCCAGTTCTTC
NA,NA,TRBJ2-5,TRBV19,CASSIDAEQETQYF,TGTGCCAGTAGTATAGACGCAGAACAAGAGACCCAGTACTTC
TRBD2,once,TRBJ2-7,TRBV7-9,CASSLAELSYEQYF,TGTGCCAGCAGTCTAGCGGAACTTTCCTACGAGCAGTACTTC
NA,NA,TRBJ2-7,TRBV11-2,CASSLNLGPSYEQYF,TGTGCCAGCAGCTTAAACTTGGGGCCATCCTACGAGCAGTACTTC
TRBD1,NA,TRBJ1-2,TRBV5-1,CASSWDRGQGFSYTF,TGCGCCAGCAGCTGGGACCGAGGACAGGGCTTTAGCTACACCTTC